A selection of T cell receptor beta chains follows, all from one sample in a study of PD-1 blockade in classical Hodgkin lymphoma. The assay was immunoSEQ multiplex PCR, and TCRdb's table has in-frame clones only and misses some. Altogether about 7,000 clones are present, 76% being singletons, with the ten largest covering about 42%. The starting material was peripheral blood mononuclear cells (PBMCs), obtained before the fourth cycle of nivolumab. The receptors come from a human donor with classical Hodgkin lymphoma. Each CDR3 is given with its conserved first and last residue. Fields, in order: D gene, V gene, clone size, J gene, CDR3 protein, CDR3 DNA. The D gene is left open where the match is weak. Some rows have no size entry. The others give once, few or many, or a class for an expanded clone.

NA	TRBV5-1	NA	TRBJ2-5	CASSLAGLQETQYF	TGCGCCAGCAGCTTGGCAGGTCTCCAAGAGACCCAGTACTTC
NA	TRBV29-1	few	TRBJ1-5	CSLCLGHFLNSNQPQHF	TGCAGCTTATGCCTGGGACACTTCCTAAATAGCAATCAGCCCCAGCATTTT
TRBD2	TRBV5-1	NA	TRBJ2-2	CASSPTSGFTGELFF	TGCGCCAGCAGCCCCACTAGCGGCTTCACCGGGGAGCTGTTTTTT
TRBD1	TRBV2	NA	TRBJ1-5	CASSADRGRNQPQHF	TGTGCCAGCAGTGCAGACAGGGGAAGAAATCAGCCCCAGCATTTT
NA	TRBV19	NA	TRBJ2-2	CASRLGAANTGELFF	TGTGCCAGTAGATTAGGGGCCGCGAACACCGGGGAGCTGTTTTTT
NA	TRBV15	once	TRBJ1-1	CATSSTMGRAGNTEAFF	TGCGCCACCAGTAGCACTATGGGGCGAGCGGGGAACACTGAAGCTTTCTTT
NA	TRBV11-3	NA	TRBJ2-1	CASSGSPDGYNEQFF	TGTGCCAGCAGCGGTAGCCCCGACGGGTACAATGAGCAGTTCTTC
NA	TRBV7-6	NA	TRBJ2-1	CASSSEGGAREQFF	TGTGCCAGCAGCTCTGAGGGGGGGGCGCGGGAGCAGTTCTTC
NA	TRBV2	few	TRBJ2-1	CASSAGLPSYNEQFF	TGTGCCAGCAGCGCAGGGCTGCCTTCCTACAATGAGCAGTTCTTC
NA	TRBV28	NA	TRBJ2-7	CASSSYSGTSYEQYF	TGTGCCAGCAGCTCCTATTCCGGGACATCCTACGAGCAGTACTTC
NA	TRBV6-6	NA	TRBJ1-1	CASFGGGPTEAFF	TGTGCCAGCTTCGGGGGCGGGCCCACTGAAGCTTTCTTT